There are a few counts of the clone carrying this TCR beta chain. Its cognate antigen is unknown. Germline assignment: CDR1 SGHTA and CDR2 FQGNSA. The CDR3 totals 16 residues. The J segment lost 0 bases and the V segment lost 6 bases, leaving 8 bases of the junction unmatched. PCR used 60 Vbeta primers and 13 Jbeta primers. Sequenced by immunoSEQ multiplex PCR; TCRdb stores in-frame clones only, minus some. The sample contains around 180,000 clones, approximately 80% of which appear only once. This sample stems from a study of cytomegalovirus exposure and HLA in healthy donors. General study points: DRB1 showed the most TCR associations and HLA-C the fewest in a later analysis, as rates varied by HLA locus. CMV antigen specificity of a few CMV-associated chains was confirmed in vitro.

The V call is TRBV7-2, the J call TRBJ1-3; TRBD1 matches 7 bases. The sample comprised PBMCs. The sequence was collected from a boy aged 2 to 10 in good health and CMV-seronegative. The CDR3 nucleotides are TGTGCCAGCAGTCCAAGACAGGGAGTCTCTGGAAACACCATATATTTT. It codes for CASSPRQGVSGNTIYF.